A single sample gave rise to the 10 T cell receptor beta chains below, sequenced in a study of blood T cell repertoires in COVID-19. This table comes from immunoSEQ multiplex PCR, and its TCRdb copy is limited to in-frame clones, with some not included. The data contain approximately 110,000 clones, around 85% of them seen just once; the ten biggest clones take up approximately 5.1%. Material: peripheral blood. These receptors were collected from a woman aged 55-70 years with COVID-19, enrolled during active disease.

V is TRBV5-1 and J is TRBJ1-5; TRBD1 agrees at 7 bases. Germline V gives CDR1 SGHRS, CDR2 YFSETQ. The V segment lost 4 bases and the J segment 2 bases; nucleotides outside the gene matches: 6. The CDR3 loop spans 15 amino acids. CDR3 in amino acids: CASSRTGTGNQPQHF. The DNA for the CDR3 is TGCGCCAGCAGCCGGACCGGGACAGGCAATCAGCCCCAGCATTTT.

The chain joins TRBV6-6 to TRBJ1-5; 9 bases are shared with TRBD1. The CDR3 length is 14 residues. The trim removed 10 bases at V and 2 bases at J, leaving 6 bases unmatched. Germline loops: CDR1 MNHNY, CDR2 SVGAGI (reference sequence). CDR3 DNA sequence: TGTGCCACCAATCGACAGGGGGGCAATCAGCCCCAGCATTTT. This encodes CATNRQGGNQPQHF.

This chain uses TRBV27 with TRBJ1-6; 9 bases line up with TRBD1. The V and J ends lost 5 bases and 9 bases, in that order; junction bases with no gene match: 17. The CDR3 extends over 18 amino acids. Germline V gene data show CDR1 as MNHEY and CDR2 as SMNVEV (reference sequence). As DNA, the CDR3 is TGTGCCAGCAGTCCACAACGGGGACAGGGCGGCAGAGGTTCACCCCTCCACTTT. Its protein is CASSPQRGQGGRGSPLHF.

CDR3 bases: TGTGCCAGCAGCCCGGGGGGGTTGGGATATGGCTACACCTTC. This gives the protein CASSPGGLGYGYTF. The chain carries TRBV6-6 and TRBJ1-2; TRBD1 might be the D (5 bases). Germline V lookup: CDR1 MNHNY, CDR2 SVGAGI (reference sequence). The V and J ends lost 6 bases and 5 bases respectively, with 16 bases between them. There are 14 residues in the CDR3.

In DNA form, the CDR3 reads TGTGCCAGCAGTGCCTGGGACAGGGGAGACCAAAAACTGTTTTTT. Translating gives CASSAWDRGDQKLFF. J is TRBJ1-4 and V is TRBV25-1; 10 bases agree with TRBD1. V gave up 4 bases and J gave up 9 bases; unmatched junction bases: 8. Germline V gene data show CDR1 as MGHDK and CDR2 as SYGVNS. The length of the CDR3 is 15 residues.

The CDR3 DNA sequence: TGTGCCAGCAGCTACGGACAGGGTGATGAAAAACTGTTTTTT. This gives the protein CASSYGQGDEKLFF. The V and J genes are TRBV7-9 and TRBJ1-4, with 8 positions matching TRBD1. Germline V gives CDR1 SEHNR, CDR2 FQNEAQ (reference sequence). The CDR3 loop spans 14 amino acids. With V trimmed by 4 bases and J by 6 bases, 4 bases remained unmatched. The whole variable domain, filled in from reference TRBV7-9 and TRBJ1-4, reads DTGVSQNPRHKITKRGQNVTFRCDPISEHNRLYWYRQTLGQGPEFLTYFQNEAQLEKSRLLSDRFSAERPKGSFSTLEIQRTEQGDSAMYLCASSYGQGDEKLFFGSGTQLSVL.

The V call is TRBV4-1, the J call TRBJ1-4, with D perhaps TRBD1 (6 bases). The CDR3 spans 15 residues. V shed 4 bases and J shed 5 bases, with 14 bases lying between them. Germline CDR1 reads MGHRA; CDR2 reads YSYEKL. The CDR3 bases are TGCGCCAGCAGCCGCACCGGGACAAGAAATGAAAAACTGTTTTTT. It codes for CASSRTGTRNEKLFF.

The rearrangement links TRBV5-4 to TRBJ1-6; possible D gene TRBD1, 5 bases. Deletions cut 2 bases from V and 5 bases from J, with 17 bases between. The V gene's germline CDR1 is SGHNT and CDR2 YYREEE (reference sequence). This CDR3 region has 17 residues. Here the CDR3 reads CASSFSSGGRNNSPLHF. CDR3 DNA: TGTGCCAGCAGCTTCAGTTCCGGGGGGAGGAATAATTCACCCCTCCACTTT.

This clone was observed a handful of times. This rearrangement joins TRBV6-2 or TRBV6-3 to TRBJ2-7, with 9 bases lining up with TRBD1. After removal of 5 bases from V and 3 bases from J, the junction contained 14 bases not matched to a gene. This CDR3 comprises 17 residues. Germline V gene sequence: CDR1 MNHEY, CDR2 SVGEGT. CDR3 sequence: CASSPFSGTGIIYEQYF. CDR3 coding DNA: TGTGCCAGCAGTCCATTCTCGGGGACAGGGATCATCTACGAGCAGTACTTC.

J is TRBJ2-1 and V is TRBV5-1; 7 positions agree with TRBD2. The CDR3 loop spans 15 amino acids. With V trimmed by 0 bases and J by 3 bases, 3 bases remained unmatched. Germline V gene data show CDR1 as SGHRS and CDR2 as YFSETQ. The CDR3 bases are TGCGCCAGCAGCTTGGGCCGCGGGGGCTACAATGAGCAGTTCTTC. It codes for CASSLGRGGYNEQFF. Full variable domain (outside the CDR3, taken from reference TRBV5-1 and TRBJ2-1): KAGVTQTPRYLIKTRGQQVTLSCSPISGHRSVSWYQQTPGQGLQFLFEYFSETQRNKGNFPGRFSGRQFSNSRSEMNVSTLELGDSALYLCASSLGRGGYNEQFFGPGTRLTVL.